The rows below give T cell receptor beta chains drawn from one sample of a study of blood T cell repertoires in COVID-19. Assay: immunoSEQ multiplex PCR; the TCRdb copy retains only in-frame clones and omits some. There are 150,000 or so clones in the sample; 80% to 90% occur only once, and approximately 18% lies in the top ten. Sequencing input: peripheral blood. The receptor set was obtained from a woman aged 80 or older with acute or convalescent COVID-19. The conserved cysteine and the conserved F or W are not part of the CDR3 here.

13 | TRBJ2-1 | TRBV4-3 | ASSQATGPSGEQF
13 | TRBJ2-7 | TRBV3-1/TRBV3-2 | ASSQGLAGSYEQY
12 | TRBJ1-6 | TRBV5-1 | ASSLGQPGSPLH
12 | TRBJ1-1 | TRBV29-1 | SVEGSGGRTEAF
14 | TRBJ2-1 | TRBV6-6 | ASSYSLAGRYNEQF
16 | TRBJ2-1 | TRBV14 | ASSPVATSGRRSGEQF
13 | TRBJ2-5 | TRBV5-1 | ASSLDQGAKETQY
13 | TRBJ2-5 | TRBV7-7 | ASSKRAGTQETQY
13 | TRBJ2-1 | TRBV3-1/TRBV3-2 | ASSRGTSERGEQF
12 | TRBJ2-7 | TRBV6-5 | ASSPTGGRYEQY
13 | TRBJ2-1 | TRBV19 | ASSISGLAGSEQF
12 | TRBJ2-7 | TRBV20-1 | SASISGAAYEQY
9 | TRBJ2-1 | TRBV7-9 | ASSFINEQF
12 | TRBJ1-5 | TRBV10-2 | ASRAGYSNQPQH
13 | TRBJ1-1 | TRBV7-8 | ASSARTGGETEAF
14 | TRBJ1-2 | TRBV4-2 | ASSRVRDSLGYGYT
10 | TRBJ2-1 | TRBV20-1 | SATDRGDEQF
13 | TRBJ2-1 | TRBV5-1 | ASSGGIGRHDEQF
13 | TRBJ1-3 | TRBV29-1 | SVEMGASSGNTIY
15 | TRBJ2-1 | TRBV7-9 | ASSLDSLAGGYNEQF
14 | TRBJ2-1 | TRBV5-1 | ASSFLGGAIYNEQF
12 | TRBJ1-2 | TRBV9 | ASSAGQGNYGYT
11 | TRBJ1-1 | TRBV18 | ASSKTGDTEAF
12 | TRBJ2-2 | TRBV11-2 | ASSLLGSTGELF
13 | TRBJ2-1 | TRBV7-9 | ASSKGPGQSPYAF
12 | TRBJ1-2 | TRBV5-1 | ASSLFDRGQGYT
11 | TRBJ1-2 | TRBV27 | ASSSRQGGGYT
11 | TRBJ1-1 | TRBV20-1 | SASRDRVTEAF
12 | TRBJ1-2 | TRBV7-2 | ASSLDRVVNGYT
12 | TRBJ1-2 | TRBV7-9 | ASSPEGQVAGYT
12 | TRBJ1-1 | TRBV3-1/TRBV3-2 | ASSQENRNSEAF
10 | TRBJ1-2 | TRBV30 | AWTGGAGGYT
12 | TRBJ1-6 | TRBV28 | ATRRDRGYSPLH
12 | TRBJ2-1 | TRBV18 | ASSPGTGGAPWF
12 | TRBJ1-3 | TRBV11-2 | ASSPDRLPGTIY
14 | TRBJ2-7 | TRBV5-5 | ASSTSLDLFSYEQY
11 | TRBJ1-2 | TRBV6-5 | ASSAGSSYGYT